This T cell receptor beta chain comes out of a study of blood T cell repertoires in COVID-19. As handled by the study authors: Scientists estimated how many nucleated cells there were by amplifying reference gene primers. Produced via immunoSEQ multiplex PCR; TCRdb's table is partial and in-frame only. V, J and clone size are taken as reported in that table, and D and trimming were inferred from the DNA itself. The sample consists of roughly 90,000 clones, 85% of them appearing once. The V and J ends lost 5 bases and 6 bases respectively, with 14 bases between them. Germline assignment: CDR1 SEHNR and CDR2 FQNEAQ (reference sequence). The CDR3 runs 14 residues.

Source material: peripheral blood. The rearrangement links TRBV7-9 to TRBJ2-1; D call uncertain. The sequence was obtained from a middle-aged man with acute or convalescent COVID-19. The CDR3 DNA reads TGTGCCAGCAGCACCTTCGACGGGTTCAATGAGCAGTTCTTC. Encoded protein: CASSTFDGFNEQFF.